Presented here are 9 T cell receptor beta chains from one specimen sequenced in a study of early T cells in non-severe SARS-CoV-2 infection. Each CDR3 protein gets one entry after TCRdb re-called the 5' RACE reads with MiXCR. The sample includes tens of thousands of distinct CDR3 sequences, 8% to 9.5% of them seen just once. Material: whole blood. These receptors came from an adult who was a healthcare worker with PCR-confirmed SARS-CoV-2 infection or an uninfected control (not recorded which).

The sample holds a few counts of this clonotype. This chain links TRBV4-3 with TRBJ2-7, with 13 positions matching TRBD2. Germline assignment: CDR1 LGHNA and CDR2 YSLEER. The CDR3 covers 17 residues. V shed 2 bases and J 6 bases; nucleotides not matched to a gene: 10. The CDR3: CASSQWTLAGGPAEQYF. The CDR3 DNA reads as TGCGCCAGCAGCCAATGGACACTAGCGGGAGGGCCAGCCGAGCAGTACTTC.

V usage is TRBV20-1 and J usage is TRBJ2-7; 10 bases are shared with TRBD2. Germline V gives CDR1 DFQATT, CDR2 SNEGSKA (reference sequence). V was clipped by 2 bases and J by 5 bases; unmatched bases: 9. This CDR3 contains 15 residues. The CDR3 is CSARKREGLSDEQYF. Written as DNA, the CDR3 is TGCAGTGCTAGAAAGCGGGAGGGCCTTTCGGACGAGCAGTACTTC.

This clonotype was picked up a small number of times. This chain uses TRBV6-2 or TRBV6-3 with TRBJ2-1; tentatively, D is TRBD2 (6 bases). The CDR3 loop spans 15 amino acids. Trimming cost V 6 bases and J 2 bases, with 14 bases left between them. Looked up from germline, CDR1 is MNHEY and CDR2 is SVGEGT. CDR3 nucleotide sequence: TGTGCCAGCAGACGAAGCGGGTCTCCCTACAATGAGCAGTTCTTC. Its protein product is CASRRSGSPYNEQFF.

This clonotype appeared many times. This sequence joins TRBV7-2 and TRBJ2-1; 9 nucleotides align to TRBD2. The germline V gene has CDR1 SGHTA and CDR2 FQGNSA. This CDR3 comprises 15 residues. Trimming cost V 3 bases and J 3 bases; bases outside gene matches: 3. The CDR3 DNA reads TGTGCCAGCAGCTTGAGTAGCGGGAGCTACAATGAGCAGTTCTTC. Its protein product is CASSLSSGSYNEQFF.

Many counts were recorded for this clonotype. This chain joins TRBV4-1 and TRBJ2-3; TRBD1 aligns across 9 bases. Germline V gene sequence: CDR1 MGHRA, CDR2 YSYEKL. The CDR3 totals 15 residues. Losses at the gene ends were 5 bases for V and 3 bases for J; bases not matched to a gene: 6. The CDR3: CASSFRTGDTDTQYF. CDR3 coding DNA: TGCGCCAGCAGCTTTAGGACAGGGGATACAGATACGCAGTATTTT.

The chain couples TRBV19 to TRBJ2-1; 11 bases are a match to TRBD2. V lost 4 bases to trimming and J lost 7 bases; unmatched junction nucleotides: 12. This CDR3 comprises 17 residues. CDR1 is LNHDA, CDR2 SQIVND, per germline (reference sequence). CDR3 DNA sequence: TGTGCCAGTAGTAGCGGGACTAGCGGCCTCCGTAGAAATGAGCAGTTCTTC. Translating it yields CASSSGTSGLRRNEQFF.

The gene calls are TRBV2 and TRBJ2-3; TRBD2 agrees at 10 bases. This CDR3 has 18 residues. CDR1 and CDR2 from the germline V gene are SNHLY and FYNNEI. J was trimmed by 3 bases and V by 0 bases; bases with no gene match: 9. The CDR3 here is CASSEALRASGSTDTQYF. CDR3 DNA sequence: TGTGCCAGCAGTGAAGCTCTGAGGGCTAGCGGGAGTACAGATACGCAGTATTTT.

About this clonotype itself: One end of the junction fails to match germline, which may point to a read error. The rearrangement uses TRBV28 and TRBJ1-2, with D uncertain. Germline V gene lookup returns CDR1 MDHEN and CDR2 SYDVKM. The CDR3 spans 11 residues. CDR3 DNA: TGTGCCAGCAGTTTGGCCTATGGCTACTCCTTC. As protein: CASSLAYGYSF.

This clonotype was counted only a few times. V gene TRBV11-2 combines with J gene TRBJ2-4; D not resolved. CDR1 SGHAT and CDR2 FQNNGV come from the germline V gene. Trimming pared 4 bases from V and 0 bases from J, leaving 22 bases between. The CDR3 sequence is 19 residues long. The CDR3 spells CASSYLEPQFLLAKNIQYF. The CDR3 DNA is TGTGCCAGCAGCTACTTAGAGCCCCAGTTCCTCTTAGCCAAAAACATTCAGTACTTC.